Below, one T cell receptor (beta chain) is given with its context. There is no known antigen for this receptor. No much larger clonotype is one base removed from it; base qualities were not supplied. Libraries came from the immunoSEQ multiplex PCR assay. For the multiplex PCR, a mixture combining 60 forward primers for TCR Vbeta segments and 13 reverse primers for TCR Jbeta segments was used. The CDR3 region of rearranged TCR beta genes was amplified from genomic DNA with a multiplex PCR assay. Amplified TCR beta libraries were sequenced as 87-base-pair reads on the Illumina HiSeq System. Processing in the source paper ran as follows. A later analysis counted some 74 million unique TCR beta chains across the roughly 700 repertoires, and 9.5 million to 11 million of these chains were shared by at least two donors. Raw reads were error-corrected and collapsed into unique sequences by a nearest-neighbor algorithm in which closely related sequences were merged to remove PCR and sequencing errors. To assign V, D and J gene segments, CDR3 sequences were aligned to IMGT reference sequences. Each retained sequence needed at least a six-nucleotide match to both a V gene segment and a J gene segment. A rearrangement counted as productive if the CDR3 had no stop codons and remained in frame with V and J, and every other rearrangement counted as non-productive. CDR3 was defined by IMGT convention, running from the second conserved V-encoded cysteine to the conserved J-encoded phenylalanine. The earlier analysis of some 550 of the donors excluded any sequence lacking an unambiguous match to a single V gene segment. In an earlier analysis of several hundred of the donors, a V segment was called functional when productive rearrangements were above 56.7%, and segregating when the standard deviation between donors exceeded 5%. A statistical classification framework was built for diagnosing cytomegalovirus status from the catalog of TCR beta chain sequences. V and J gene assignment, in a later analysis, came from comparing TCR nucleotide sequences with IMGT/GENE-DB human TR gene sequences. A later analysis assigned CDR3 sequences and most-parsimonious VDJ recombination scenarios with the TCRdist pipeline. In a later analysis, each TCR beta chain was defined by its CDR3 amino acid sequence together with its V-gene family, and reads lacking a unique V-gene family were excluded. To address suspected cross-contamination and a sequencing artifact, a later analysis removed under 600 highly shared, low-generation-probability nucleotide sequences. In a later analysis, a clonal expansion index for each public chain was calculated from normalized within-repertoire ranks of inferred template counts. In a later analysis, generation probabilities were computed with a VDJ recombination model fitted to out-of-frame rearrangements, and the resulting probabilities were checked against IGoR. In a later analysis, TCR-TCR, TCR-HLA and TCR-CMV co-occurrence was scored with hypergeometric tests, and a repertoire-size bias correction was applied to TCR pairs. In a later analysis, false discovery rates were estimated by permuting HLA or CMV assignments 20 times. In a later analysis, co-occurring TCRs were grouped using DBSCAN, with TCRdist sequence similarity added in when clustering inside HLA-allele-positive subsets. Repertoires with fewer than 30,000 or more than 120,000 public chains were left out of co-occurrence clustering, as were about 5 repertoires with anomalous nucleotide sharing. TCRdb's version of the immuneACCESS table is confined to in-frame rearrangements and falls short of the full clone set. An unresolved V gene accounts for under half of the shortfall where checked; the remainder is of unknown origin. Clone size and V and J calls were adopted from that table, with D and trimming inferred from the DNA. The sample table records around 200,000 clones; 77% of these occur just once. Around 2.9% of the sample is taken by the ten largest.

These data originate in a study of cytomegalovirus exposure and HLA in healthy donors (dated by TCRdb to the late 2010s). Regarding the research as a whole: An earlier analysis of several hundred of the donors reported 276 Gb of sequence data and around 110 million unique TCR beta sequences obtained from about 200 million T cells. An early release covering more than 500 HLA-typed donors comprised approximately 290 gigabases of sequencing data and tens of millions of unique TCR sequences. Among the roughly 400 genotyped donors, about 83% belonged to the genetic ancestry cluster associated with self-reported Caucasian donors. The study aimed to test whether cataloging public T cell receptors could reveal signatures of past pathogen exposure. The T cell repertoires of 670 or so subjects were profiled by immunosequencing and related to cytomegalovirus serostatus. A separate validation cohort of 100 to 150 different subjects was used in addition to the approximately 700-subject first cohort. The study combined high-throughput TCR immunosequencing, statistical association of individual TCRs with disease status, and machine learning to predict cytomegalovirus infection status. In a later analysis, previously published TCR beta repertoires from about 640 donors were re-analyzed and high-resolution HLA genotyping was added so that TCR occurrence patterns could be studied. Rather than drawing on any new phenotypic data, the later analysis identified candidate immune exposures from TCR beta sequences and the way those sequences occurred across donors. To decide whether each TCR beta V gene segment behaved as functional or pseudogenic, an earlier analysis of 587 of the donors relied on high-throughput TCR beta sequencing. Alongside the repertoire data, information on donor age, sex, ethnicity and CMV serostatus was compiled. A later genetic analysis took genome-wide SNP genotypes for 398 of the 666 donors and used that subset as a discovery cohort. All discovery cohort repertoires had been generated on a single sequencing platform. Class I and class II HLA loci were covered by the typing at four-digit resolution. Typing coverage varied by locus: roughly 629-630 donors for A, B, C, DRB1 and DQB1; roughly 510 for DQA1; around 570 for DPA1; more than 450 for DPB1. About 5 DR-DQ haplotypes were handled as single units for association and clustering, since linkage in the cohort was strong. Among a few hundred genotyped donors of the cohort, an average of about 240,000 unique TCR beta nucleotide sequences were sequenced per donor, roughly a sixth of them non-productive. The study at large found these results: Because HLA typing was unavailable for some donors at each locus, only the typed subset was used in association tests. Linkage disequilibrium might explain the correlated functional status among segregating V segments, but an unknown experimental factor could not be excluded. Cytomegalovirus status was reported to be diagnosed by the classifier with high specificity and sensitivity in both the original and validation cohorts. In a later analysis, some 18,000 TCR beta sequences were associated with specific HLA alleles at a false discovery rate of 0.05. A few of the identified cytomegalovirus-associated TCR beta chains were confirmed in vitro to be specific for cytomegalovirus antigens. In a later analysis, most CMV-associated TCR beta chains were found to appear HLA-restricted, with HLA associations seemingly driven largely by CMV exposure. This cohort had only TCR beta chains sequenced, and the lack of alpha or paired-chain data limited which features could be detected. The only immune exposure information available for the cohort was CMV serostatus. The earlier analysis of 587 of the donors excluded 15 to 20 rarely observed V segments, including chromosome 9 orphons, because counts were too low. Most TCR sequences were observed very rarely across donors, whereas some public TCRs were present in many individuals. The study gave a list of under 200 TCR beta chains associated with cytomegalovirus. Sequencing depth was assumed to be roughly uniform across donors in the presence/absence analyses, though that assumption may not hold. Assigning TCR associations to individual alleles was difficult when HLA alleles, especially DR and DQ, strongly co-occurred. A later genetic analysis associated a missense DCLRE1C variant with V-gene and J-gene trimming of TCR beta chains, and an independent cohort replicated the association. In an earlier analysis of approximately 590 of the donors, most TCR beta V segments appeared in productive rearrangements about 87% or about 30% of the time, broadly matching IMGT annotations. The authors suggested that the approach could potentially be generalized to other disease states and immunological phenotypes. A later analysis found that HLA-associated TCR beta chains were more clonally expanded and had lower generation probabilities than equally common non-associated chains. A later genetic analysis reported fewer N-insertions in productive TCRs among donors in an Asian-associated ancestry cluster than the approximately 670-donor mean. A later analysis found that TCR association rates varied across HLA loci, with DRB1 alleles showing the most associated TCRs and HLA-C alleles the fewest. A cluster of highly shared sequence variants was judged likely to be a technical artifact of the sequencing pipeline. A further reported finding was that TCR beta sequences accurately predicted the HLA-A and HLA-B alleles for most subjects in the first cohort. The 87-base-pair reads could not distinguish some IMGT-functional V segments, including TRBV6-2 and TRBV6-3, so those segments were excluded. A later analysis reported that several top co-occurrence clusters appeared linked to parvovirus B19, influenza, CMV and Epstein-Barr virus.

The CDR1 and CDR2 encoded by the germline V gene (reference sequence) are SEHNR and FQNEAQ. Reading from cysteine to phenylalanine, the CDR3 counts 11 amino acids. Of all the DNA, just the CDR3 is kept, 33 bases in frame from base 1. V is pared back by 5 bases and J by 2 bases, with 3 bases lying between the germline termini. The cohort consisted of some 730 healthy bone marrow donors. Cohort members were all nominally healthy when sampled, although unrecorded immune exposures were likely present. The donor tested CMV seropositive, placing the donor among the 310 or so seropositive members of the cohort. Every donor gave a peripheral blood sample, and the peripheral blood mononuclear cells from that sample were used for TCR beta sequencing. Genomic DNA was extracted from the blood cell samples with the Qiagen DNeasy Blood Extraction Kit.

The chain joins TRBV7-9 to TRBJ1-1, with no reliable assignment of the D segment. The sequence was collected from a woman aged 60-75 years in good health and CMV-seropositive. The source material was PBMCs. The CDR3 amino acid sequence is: CASSLNTEAFF. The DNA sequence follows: TGTGCCAGCAGCCTTAACACTGAAGCTTTCTTT.